This T cell receptor (beta chain) came from a study of stem cell transplantation in POMP-related autoinflammatory disease. Study background: Defective thymoproteasomes were hypothesized to impair CD8+ T-cell positive selection. Before transplant, CD4+ T cells skewed naive and CD8+ proportions were low. Through one year post-transplant, neutrophils and platelets were 100% of graft donor origin. Study results and caveats: A trend toward lower repertoire diversity and greater clonality appeared in every analyzed T-cell subset of PRAID patients.

CDR3 length equals 12 residues. V was shortened by 2 bases and J by 5 bases, with 7 bases between the two germline ends. Germline CDR1 and CDR2: SGHAT and FQNNGV. This clone showed up just once. Its antigen remains unidentified. Profiled with immunoSEQ multiplex PCR; TCRdb holds only in-frame clones, not every one. The sample lists some 69,000 clones; approximately 91% were seen once. Material: CD4+ T cells from PBMCs, obtained after stem cell transplantation. The source is a human patient with POMP-related autoinflammation and immune dysregulation (PRAID). The graft donor may be the source of some T cells. The chain carries TRBV11-2 and TRBJ2-7, with D hard to call. The CDR3 sequence is CASSLLGNEQYF. CDR3 in DNA: TGTGCCAGCAGCTTATTGGGGAACGAGCAGTACTTC.